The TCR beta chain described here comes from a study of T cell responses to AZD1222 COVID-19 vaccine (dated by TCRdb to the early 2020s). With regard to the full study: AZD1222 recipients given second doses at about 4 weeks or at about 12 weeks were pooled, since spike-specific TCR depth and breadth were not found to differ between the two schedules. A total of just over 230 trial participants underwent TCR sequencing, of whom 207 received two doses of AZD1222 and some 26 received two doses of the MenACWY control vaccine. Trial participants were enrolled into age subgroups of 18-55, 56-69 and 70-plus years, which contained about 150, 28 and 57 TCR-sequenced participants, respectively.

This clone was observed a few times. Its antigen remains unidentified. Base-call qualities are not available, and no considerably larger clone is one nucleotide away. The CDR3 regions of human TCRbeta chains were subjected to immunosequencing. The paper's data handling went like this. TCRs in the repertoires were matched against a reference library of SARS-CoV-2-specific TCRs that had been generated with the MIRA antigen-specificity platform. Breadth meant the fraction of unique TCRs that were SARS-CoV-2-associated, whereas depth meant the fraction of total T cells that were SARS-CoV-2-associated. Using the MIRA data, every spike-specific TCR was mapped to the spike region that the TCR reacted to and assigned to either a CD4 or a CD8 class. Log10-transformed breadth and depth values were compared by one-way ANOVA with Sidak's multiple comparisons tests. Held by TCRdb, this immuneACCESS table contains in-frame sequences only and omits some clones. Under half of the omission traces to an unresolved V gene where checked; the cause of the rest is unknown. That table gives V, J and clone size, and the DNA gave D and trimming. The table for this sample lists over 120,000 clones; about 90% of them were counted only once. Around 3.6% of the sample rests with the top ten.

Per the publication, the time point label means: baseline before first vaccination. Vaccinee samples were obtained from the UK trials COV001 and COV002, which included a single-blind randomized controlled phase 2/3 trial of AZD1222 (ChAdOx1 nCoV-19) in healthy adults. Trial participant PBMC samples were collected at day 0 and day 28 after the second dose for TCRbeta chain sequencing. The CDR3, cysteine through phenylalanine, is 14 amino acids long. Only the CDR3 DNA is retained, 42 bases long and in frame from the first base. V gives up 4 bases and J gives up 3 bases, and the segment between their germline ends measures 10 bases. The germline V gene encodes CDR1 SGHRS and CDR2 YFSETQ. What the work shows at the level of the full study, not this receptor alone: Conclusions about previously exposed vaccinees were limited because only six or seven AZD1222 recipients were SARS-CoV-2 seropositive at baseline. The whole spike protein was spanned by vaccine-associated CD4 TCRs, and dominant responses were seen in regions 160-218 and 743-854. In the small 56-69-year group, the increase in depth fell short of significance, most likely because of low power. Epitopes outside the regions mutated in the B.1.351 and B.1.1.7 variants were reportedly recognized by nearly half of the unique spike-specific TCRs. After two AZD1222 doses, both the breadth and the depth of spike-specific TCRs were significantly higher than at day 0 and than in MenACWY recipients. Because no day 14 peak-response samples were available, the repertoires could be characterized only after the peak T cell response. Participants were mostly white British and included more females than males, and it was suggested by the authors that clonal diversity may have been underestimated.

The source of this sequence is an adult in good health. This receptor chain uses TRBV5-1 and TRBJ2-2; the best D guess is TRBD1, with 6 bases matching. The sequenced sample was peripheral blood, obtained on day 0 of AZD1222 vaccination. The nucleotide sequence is TGCGCCAGCAGCCCACAGGGAGACACCGGGGAGCTGTTTTTT. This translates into CASSPQGDTGELFF.